This T cell receptor beta chain emerged from a study of T cell responses to AZD1222 COVID-19 vaccine. This clone was seen a handful of times. The repertoire was sequenced with immunoSEQ multiplex PCR; TCRdb's copy has only in-frame clones and lacks some. Of some 120,000 clones listed, around 92% are singletons. V lost 5 bases and J 8 bases, leaving 15 bases between the germline ends. Germline CDR1 and CDR2: MNHEY and SVGAGI. This CDR3 region has 13 residues. The sequence was obtained from an adult in good health. The sample here was peripheral blood, taken on day 0 of AZD1222 vaccination. The chain employs TRBV6-5 and TRBJ1-2; D is unclear. CDR3: CASSPGRRRGYTF. In DNA form, the CDR3 reads TGTGCCAGCAGTCCCGGACGGCGCCGGGGCTACACCTTC.